Here is one T cell receptor (beta chain) with its context. Its antigen is currently not known. Within one base of it there is no much larger clone, and no base qualities were kept. This sample was included in a study of blood T cells in healthy people across ages (dated by TCRdb to 2015 to 2017). Turning to the overall study: In model experiments, roughly one uniquely barcoded TCR beta cDNA molecule per two T cells was captured by template switching. The study measured age-related changes in TCR beta repertoire diversity using deep sequencing normalized with unique cDNA molecular identifiers. Four age groups were formed from the donors: young (average approximately 15 years), middle-aged (around 40), aged (more than 55) and long-lived (more than 75). To avoid experimental bias, donors of different ages were spread randomly across the sequencing lanes. Using the same blood draw, the study looked at two additional independent replicas of 1 million unique cDNA reads for two donors, one aged 18 to 30 and the other aged 80 or older.

The study at large found these results: Estimates of total diversity based on one million sequenced T cells were regarded as lower bounds and as underestimates. The CMV infection status of donors was not known, potentially confounding age-related changes in expanded clonotypes. Observed TCR beta diversity per million T cells fell roughly linearly with age, and a significant reduction was already apparent by age roughly 40. Because profiling used bulk unsorted PBMCs, naive and antigen-experienced compartments could not be compared conclusively. The long-lived group showed more naive CD4+ T cells, fewer expanded clones and increased TCR diversity than the aged group, suggesting age selection. Observed TCR beta diversity correlated strongly with the percentage of naive T cells measured by flow cytometry.

The donors were 40 or so Caucasian individuals from Russia, aged roughly 6 to 95 years, who were systemically healthy. Each donor gave approximately 9.3 milliliters of peripheral blood, collected into EDTA-treated Vacutainer tubes. PBMCs were isolated by Ficoll-Paque density-gradient centrifugation, with at least 6 million obtained per sample. Trizol reagent was used to extract total RNA from the PBMCs, yielding at least 6 micrograms per sample. For every donor, flow cytometry on a PBMC aliquot measured the percentage of naive CD45RAhigh/CD27high T cells. CDR1 and CDR2 were assigned from the germline V gene (reference sequence) as MNHEY and SMNVEV. Deletion took 4 bases off V and 11 bases off J, with a span of 17 bases between the germline ends. Including cysteine and phenylalanine, the CDR3 has 13 amino acids. The CDR3 DNA has 39 bases and is translated from base 1. Library preparation used 5' RACE. Sequencing was performed on an Illumina HiSeq 2500. A second PCR of roughly 7 to 11 cycles was performed with a sample-barcoded 5' primer and a J-beta primer mix. Each TCR beta cDNA molecule received a unique molecular identifier from a template-switch 5' adaptor carrying 12 random nucleotides. At least 2.5 million CDR3-containing paired-end reads were obtained from each sample. First-strand cDNA was synthesized from all RNA with the Mint cDNA synthesis kit, primed by a TRBC-specific oligonucleotide. Following uracil-DNA glycosylase treatment, a first 18-cycle PCR with universal primers M1SS and BC2_uni_R was performed on all cDNA. In the paper's pipeline: For normalization, 1 million high-quality reads were randomly selected from each sample, with every read carrying a distinct molecular identifier. Reads with shared molecular identifiers were discarded instead of being binned into consensus sequences. CDR3 identification, clonotype clustering and error correction used MiTCR with a Q25 quality threshold and the strictest error-elimination algorithm. A nonparametric unseen species model using Euler transformation provided a lower-bound estimate of total TCR beta diversity. The public reads were run again by TCRdb, first through fastp at Q25 and then through MiXCR, and only productive beta chains were kept. CDR3 protein duplicates are merged, each entry listing the most common genes and DNA. The V and J calls were determined by TCRdb, not by the authors. The sample contains about 940,000 distinct CDR3 sequences, about 48% of them found a single time. About an eighth of the sample belongs to the ten largest clones.

The clonotype was recovered from a man aged 25 to 45 in good health. Sequencing was done on a sample of blood. This chain joins TRBV27 to TRBJ2-5; the D element could tentatively be TRBD1 or TRBD2, as 5 bases agree for each. The CDR3 protein: CASSSLGAGEQYF. The nucleotide sequence reads TGTGCCAGCAGTTCACTAGGGGCAGGTGAGCAGTACTTC.